What follows are 9 T cell receptor beta chains derived from one specimen sequenced in a study of blood T cells in healthy people across ages. Next came a second PCR, run for about 6 to 12 cycles, which used a sample-barcoded 5' primer along with a J-beta primer mix. Using its own MiXCR run on the 5' RACE reads, TCRdb lists one record per CDR3 protein. The data hold hundreds of thousands of distinct CDR3 sequences, with about 30% observed a single time. What was sequenced was blood. The receptors derive from a woman aged 80 or over in good health.

As to this clonotype: A read error may be the cause here, since a much bigger clone is one base away. CDR3 coding DNA: TGCAGTACAACAACAGGGAAAGAGACCCAGTACTTC. Protein product: CSTTTGKETQYF. This sequence joins TRBV20-1 and TRBJ2-5; TRBD1 is a possible D gene (6 bases). Trimming cost V 8 bases and J 3 bases, with 13 bases left between them. In germline, CDR1 is DFQATT, CDR2 SNEGSKA (reference sequence). The CDR3 loop spans 12 amino acids.

V gene TRBV7-9 combines with J gene TRBJ1-1, with D possibly TRBD1 on 6 matching bases. V lost 1 base, J lost 10 bases, and 10 bases lay in between. This CDR3 spans 12 amino acids. The germline V gene has CDR1 SEHNR and CDR2 FQNEAQ (reference sequence). The CDR3: CASSLVGRGAFF. The CDR3 nucleotides are TGTGCCAGCAGCTTAGTGGGCAGGGGAGCTTTCTTT.

There are a few counts of this clonotype. V is TRBV6-5 and J is TRBJ1-2; D not certain. The length of the CDR3 is 14 residues. Germline loops: CDR1 MNHEY, CDR2 SVGAGI. Trimming took 0 bases from V and 4 from J, leaving 9 bases between them. In DNA form, the CDR3 reads TGTGCCAGCAGTTACTCGCTGGGCACCTATGGCTACACCTTC. Amino acids: CASSYSLGTYGYTF.

About this clonotype itself: This could be a read error, since a much larger clone is one nucleotide away. The CDR3 protein is CASSLQAGAGGELFF. CDR3 bases: TGTGCCAGCAGCTTACAAGCGGGGGCGGGCGGGGAGCTGTTTTTT. V gene TRBV11-3 combines with J gene TRBJ1-4, with 8 nucleotides matching TRBD2. The J call is in doubt because the DNA end fits TRBJ2-2 better. Germline V gene sequence: CDR1 SGHNT, CDR2 YENEEA. The CDR3 contains 15 residues.

This clonotype appeared many times. V gene TRBV5-4 combines with J gene TRBJ2-5; 10 bases are shared with TRBD1. The CDR3 length is 16 residues. V shed 0 bases, J shed 4 bases, and the junction held 6 bases outside the gene matches. The germline V gene encodes CDR1 SGHNT and CDR2 YYREEE (reference sequence). The CDR3 DNA follows: TGTGCCAGCAGCTTGGGGACAGGGGGAGGTAGAGAGACCCAGTACTTC. Encoded protein: CASSLGTGGGRETQYF.

This clonotype was seen a handful of times. J is TRBJ1-1 and V is TRBV6-5; 11 bases map to TRBD1. There are 16 residues in the CDR3. V was clipped by 6 bases and J by 0 bases; unmatched bases: 6. Germline lookup yields CDR1 MNHEY and CDR2 SVGAGI. The CDR3 nucleotides are TGTGCCAGCAGCCGGACAGGGGGCGGGTTGAACACTGAAGCTTTCTTT. Its protein is CASSRTGGGLNTEAFF.

This clonotype appeared once. This chain's CDR3 is CASRTPGRETQYF. The CDR3 DNA follows: TGTGCCAGCAGGACACCGGGTAGGGAGACCCAGTACTTC. The rearrangement joins TRBV28 to TRBJ2-7; D is undetermined. The assigned J gene may be wrong: the sequence end matches TRBJ2-5 better. This CDR3 region has 13 residues. Germline loops: CDR1 MDHEN, CDR2 SYDVKM.

This clonotype was found many times. V gene TRBV28 combines with J gene TRBJ2-1; TRBD2 aligns across 8 bases. The CDR3 spans 15 residues. Germline V CDR1 and CDR2: MDHEN, SYDVKM. V shed 5 bases and J 2 bases; nucleotides not matched to a gene: 5. The CDR3 here is CASSLIGGAYNEQFF. CDR3 nucleotides: TGTGCCAGCAGTCTCATCGGGGGGGCCTACAATGAGCAGTTCTTC.

The V and J genes are TRBV20-1 and TRBJ1-2, with D perhaps matching TRBD1 (5 bases). CDR3 length equals 15 residues. V was cut by 0 bases and J by 8 bases, with 19 bases left in between. Germline CDR1 and CDR2: DFQATT and SNEGSKA (reference sequence). The CDR3 DNA follows: TGCAGTGCTAGAGATGTGGGGACTCGCGGTGGGGGCTACACCTTC. It is translated as CSARDVGTRGGGYTF.